The 21 T cell receptor beta chains in this list originate from one sample, sequenced in a study of technical replicates of blood from several donors. TCRdb's copy holds only in-frame clones and misses some; the assay was immunoSEQ multiplex PCR. Found here are about 73,000 clones, roughly nine tenths of them singletons; the top ten hold about 4.3%. Sequencing was performed on PBMCs. The receptor source for this set is a human donor in good health. Some clones in this sample may be carry-over from other donors' samples.

This chain joins TRBV5-6 and TRBJ2-1; 8 nucleotides align to TRBD2. Per the germline V gene, CDR1 is SGHDT and CDR2 is YYEEEE. The CDR3 runs to 14 residues. With 4 bases clipped from V and 7 bases from J, the junction kept 7 bases outside the gene matches. The CDR3 region is CASSQGTSRNEQFF. The CDR3 bases are TGTGCCAGCAGCCAAGGGACTAGTCGGAATGAGCAGTTCTTC.

This CDR3 reads CASSLAPTSGGAEYEQYF. The CDR3 coding sequence is TGTGCCAGCAGCTTAGCTCCGACTAGCGGGGGGGCCGAGTACGAGCAGTACTTC. The gene calls are TRBV7-2 and TRBJ2-7; 14 bases line up with TRBD2. The germline gives CDR1 SGHTA, CDR2 FQGNSA. Unmatched junction bases numbered 8, after V lost 0 bases and J lost 4 bases. The CDR3 loop spans 18 amino acids. The complete variable domain, with remaining parts taken from reference TRBV7-2 and TRBJ2-7, reads GAGVSQSPSNKVTEKGKDVELRCDPISGHTALYWYRQSLGQGLEFLIYFQGNSAPDKSGLPSDRFSAERTGGSVSTLTIQRTQQEDSAVYLCASSLAPTSGGAEYEQYFGPGTRLTVT.

The chain is built from TRBV16 and TRBJ2-7, with D hard to call. Trimming cost V 0 bases and J 4 bases, with 7 bases left between them. The CDR3 is 13 residues long. The germline gives CDR1 KGHSY, CDR2 FQNENV. The CDR3 here is CASSQSVVYEQYF. The CDR3 DNA reads TGTGCCAGCAGCCAATCGGTAGTGTACGAGCAGTACTTC.

The J gene is TRBJ2-3, the V gene TRBV4-3; 7 nucleotides line up with TRBD2. Germline assignment: CDR1 LGHNA and CDR2 YSLEER. This CDR3 has 13 residues. Trimming took 4 bases from V and 6 from J; bases not matched to a gene: 4. CDR3 sequence reads: CASSRTRSDTQYF. In DNA form, the CDR3 reads TGCGCCAGCAGCCGGACTAGGTCGGATACGCAGTATTTT.

The chain is built from TRBV4-3 and TRBJ2-3; possible D gene TRBD2, 6 bases. The V and J ends lost 2 bases and 10 bases respectively, with 25 bases between them. This CDR3 is 17 amino acids long. Germline V gives CDR1 LGHNA, CDR2 YSLEER. CDR3 sequence (DNA): TGCGCCAGCAGCCAAAGTAACTTAGCGGCTGGGGTTAATGCGCAGTATTTT. It yields the protein CASSQSNLAAGVNAQYF.

The V call is TRBV7-6, the J call TRBJ2-7; D might be TRBD2 (5 bases). CDR1 SGHVS and CDR2 FNYEAQ come from the germline V gene. Trimming stripped 11 bases from V and 4 bases from J, with 12 bases between. The CDR3 sequence is 11 residues long. CDR3 DNA sequence: TGTGCCGCCGCGAGGGATTACGAGCAGTACTTC. It yields the protein CAAARDYEQYF.

The J gene is TRBJ2-3, the V gene TRBV7-8; 10 bases are a match to TRBD2. The CDR3 has 12 residues. Germline V lookup: CDR1 SGHVS, CDR2 FQNEAQ. V shed 2 bases, J shed 15 bases, and the junction held 5 bases outside the gene matches. The CDR3 DNA follows: TGTGCCAGCAGCTTAAGGAGCGGGGGGGTATATTTT. Translating gives CASSLRSGGVYF. Full variable domain (missing parts from reference TRBV7-8 and TRBJ2-3): GAGVSQSPRYKVAKRGQDVALRCDPISGHVSLFWYQQALGQGPEFLTYFQNEAQLDKSGLPSDRFFAERPEGSVSTLKIQRTQQEDSAVYLCASSLRSGGVYFGPGTRLTVL.

The chain employs TRBV9 and TRBJ2-1, with TRBD2 identical over 13 bases. The V segment lost 3 bases and the J segment 5 bases; nucleotides outside the gene matches: 5. Germline V CDR1 and CDR2: SGDLS, YYNGEE. CDR3 length: 16 amino acids. The CDR3 DNA sequence: TGTGCCAGCAGCGGCCGACTAGCGGGGGGTCACAATGAGCAGTTCTTC. As protein: CASSGRLAGGHNEQFF.

V gene TRBV5-1 combines with J gene TRBJ2-3; tentatively, D is TRBD2 (5 bases). CDR1 is SGHRS, CDR2 YFSETQ, per germline. The V end lost 4 bases, the J end lost 0 bases, and 15 bases lay between the germline ends. CDR3 size: 16 residues. The CDR3 is CASSLGLILSTDTQYF. In DNA, the CDR3 is TGCGCCAGCAGCCTTGGACTGATTCTTAGCACAGATACGCAGTATTTT.

This clone was seen only a few times. The sample has other DNA sequences that encode this CDR3 too. J is TRBJ2-1 and V is TRBV5-1, with 9 positions matching TRBD2. CDR1 is SGHRS, CDR2 YFSETQ, per germline. The CDR3 contains 14 residues. V lost 6 bases to trimming and J lost 3 bases; unmatched junction nucleotides: 4. The CDR3 nucleotides read TGCGCCAGCACAGCGGGAGGAGGCTACAATGAGCAGTTCTTC. Translation gives CASTAGGGYNEQFF. Using reference TRBV5-1 and TRBJ2-1 for the parts outside the CDR3, the full variable domain is KAGVTQTPRYLIKTRGQQVTLSCSPISGHRSVSWYQQTPGQGLQFLFEYFSETQRNKGNFPGRFSGRQFSNSRSEMNVSTLELGDSALYLCASTAGGGYNEQFFGPGTRLTVL.

CDR3 sequence: CASSLHAGYGTGSYEQYF. CDR3 sequence (DNA): TGTGCCAGCAGTCTGCACGCAGGTTATGGGACAGGCTCCTACGAGCAGTACTTC. The chain recombines TRBV27 with TRBJ2-7, with TRBD1 identical over 8 bases. This CDR3 region has 18 residues. The germline gives CDR1 MNHEY, CDR2 SMNVEV (reference sequence). V dropped 5 bases and J dropped 0; count of bases not matched to a gene: 15.

The J gene is TRBJ1-3, the V gene TRBV7-6; weak D call: TRBD1 (5 bases). CDR3 size: 17 residues. Germline assignment: CDR1 SGHVS and CDR2 FNYEAQ. V dropped 5 bases and J dropped 1 base, with 18 bases sitting between them. The CDR3 loop reads CASSLSRGSESGNTIYF. The CDR3 bases are TGTGCCAGCAGCCTAAGTCGGGGGTCCGAGTCTGGAAACACCATATATTTT.

The chain links TRBV25-1 to TRBJ2-7, with 7 positions matching TRBD2. V trimming: 4 bases; J trimming: 2 bases; junction bases outside the gene matches: 8. Germline V CDR1 and CDR2: MGHDK, SYGVNS. This CDR3 region has 15 residues. The CDR3 spells CASSGGGRNAYEQYF. The CDR3 nucleotides are TGTGCCAGCAGTGGGGGGGGTCGCAATGCCTACGAGCAGTACTTC.

The rearrangement joins TRBV27 to TRBJ1-6; D gene unclear. This CDR3 has 16 residues. Trimming stripped 10 bases from V and 0 bases from J, with 16 bases between. The germline V gene encodes CDR1 MNHEY and CDR2 SMNVEV (reference sequence). The DNA of the CDR3 is TGTGCCACCCTATCTGACCGGAGCTCCTATAATTCACCCCTCCACTTT. This translates into CATLSDRSSYNSPLHF.

The gene calls are TRBV2 and TRBJ1-2, with 10 bases aligning to TRBD1. The germline CDR1 and CDR2 sequences are SNHLY and FYNNEI. The CDR3 is 15 residues long. With 4 bases clipped from V and 5 bases from J, the junction kept 7 bases outside the gene matches. The CDR3 loop reads CASSGGTGATYGYTF. CDR3 DNA sequence: TGTGCCAGCAGTGGCGGGACAGGGGCAACATATGGCTACACCTTC.

V is TRBV6-5 and J is TRBJ1-2; the match to TRBD1 covers 7 bases. Trimming removed 6 bases from V and 5 bases from J; junction bases left unmatched: 6. CDR3 length: 13 amino acids. The germline V gene encodes CDR1 MNHEY and CDR2 SVGAGI. The CDR3 DNA reads TGTGCCAGCAGACAACAGGGGCGGTATGGCTACACCTTC. Amino acids: CASRQQGRYGYTF.

This clone was seen only a few times. The rearrangement joins TRBV5-6 to TRBJ2-7; 9 bases fit TRBD1. The CDR3 contains 15 residues. The V and J ends lost 4 bases and 5 bases, in that order; junction bases with no gene match: 10. The germline gives CDR1 SGHDT, CDR2 YYEEEE. The CDR3 DNA is TGTGCCAGCAGCCCAATGGGGACAGGGTCCAACGAGCAGTACTTC. It is translated as CASSPMGTGSNEQYF. Combining the CDR3 with reference TRBV5-6 and TRBJ2-7 gives the whole variable domain DAGVTQSPTHLIKTRGQQVTLRCSPKSGHDTVSWYQQALGQGPQFIFQYYEEEERQRGNFPDRFSGHQFPNYSSELNVNALLLGDSALYLCASSPMGTGSNEQYFGPGTRLTVT.

The chain recombines TRBV5-1 with TRBJ1-3; D is unresolved. The V end was cut by 0 bases, the J end by 3 bases, with 10 bases between. This CDR3 is 15 amino acids long. CDR1 SGHRS and CDR2 YFSETQ come from the germline V gene. The CDR3: CASSLAGFVGNTIYF. In DNA, the CDR3 is TGCGCCAGCAGCTTGGCCGGGTTTGTTGGAAACACCATATATTTT.

The chain is built from TRBV6-4 and TRBJ2-7; 13 nucleotides agree with TRBD2. Germline-derived CDR1 and CDR2 are MRHNA and SNTAGT. Trimming took 5 bases from V and 4 from J; bases not matched to a gene: 20. The CDR3 spans 20 residues. CDR3 sequence reads: CASSIQALTSGRAQLYEQYF. The DNA of the CDR3 is TGTGCCAGCAGTATTCAGGCCCTAACTAGCGGGAGGGCCCAATTGTACGAGCAGTACTTC.

The V call is TRBV23-1, the J call TRBJ2-1; 8 bases align to TRBD1. TRBV23-1 carries the ORF label, with uncertain function. The CDR3 runs to 17 residues. V lost 8 bases, J lost 7 bases, and 19 bases stayed unmatched. The CDR3 region has the DNA TGCGCCAGCCTTAGGCCCGGGACAGGTTCGGACGGGAATGAGCAGTTCTTC. It translates to CASLRPGTGSDGNEQFF.

V usage is TRBV16 and J usage is TRBJ2-1, with D perhaps TRBD2 (6 bases). The CDR3 totals 17 residues. Germline lookup yields CDR1 KGHSY and CDR2 FQNENV. Trimming shortened V by 0 bases and J by 4 bases, and 16 bases separated the two germline ends. This CDR3 is CASSQSLADAEYNEQFF. The CDR3 DNA follows: TGTGCCAGCAGCCAATCATTAGCGGATGCGGAATACAATGAGCAGTTCTTC.